This T cell receptor (beta chain) comes out of a study of CD8 T cells in ankylosing spondylitis. This clonotype has only a few counts. Its antigen is undetermined. Deletions cut 0 bases from V and 5 bases from J, with 13 bases between. The CDR3 runs 15 residues. Germline CDR1 and CDR2: LGHDT and YNNKEL (reference sequence). General study points: A motif in TCR beta, a set of about 8 highly homologous variants, appeared characteristic of ankylosing spondylitis blood. Disease-linked clones were found to be CD8+ and relatively rare in peripheral blood.

Quantitative molecular-barcoded 5'-RACE generated the TCR beta libraries. TCRdb independently ran MiXCR on the 5' RACE reads; one entry per CDR3 protein. The data show 220,000 or so distinct CDR3 sequences, with roughly 10% seen just once and less than 25% held by the top ten. What was sequenced was blood, either unsorted or a sorted T cell fraction (not recorded which). The chain is built from TRBV3-1 and TRBJ2-5; TRBD1 is a possible D gene (6 bases). The clonotype comes from a male donor with ankylosing spondylitis or in good health (not recorded which). The CDR3 is CASSQDFRGAETQYF. In DNA form, the CDR3 reads TGTGCCAGCAGCCAAGATTTCAGGGGCGCGGAGACCCAGTACTTC.